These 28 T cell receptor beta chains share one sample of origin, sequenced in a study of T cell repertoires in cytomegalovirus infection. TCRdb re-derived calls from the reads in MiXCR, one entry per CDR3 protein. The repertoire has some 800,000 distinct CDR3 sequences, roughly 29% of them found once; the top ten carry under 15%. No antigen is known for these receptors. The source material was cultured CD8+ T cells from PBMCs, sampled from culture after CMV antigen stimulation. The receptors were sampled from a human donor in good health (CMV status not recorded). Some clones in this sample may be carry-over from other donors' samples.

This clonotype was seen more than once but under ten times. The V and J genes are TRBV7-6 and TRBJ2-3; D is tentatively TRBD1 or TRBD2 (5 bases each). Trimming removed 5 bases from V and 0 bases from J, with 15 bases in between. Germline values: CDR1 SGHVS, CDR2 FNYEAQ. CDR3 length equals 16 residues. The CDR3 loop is CASSLRGDRSTDTQYF. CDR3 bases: TGTGCCAGCAGCCTTCGTGGGGACCGGAGCACAGATACGCAGTATTTT.

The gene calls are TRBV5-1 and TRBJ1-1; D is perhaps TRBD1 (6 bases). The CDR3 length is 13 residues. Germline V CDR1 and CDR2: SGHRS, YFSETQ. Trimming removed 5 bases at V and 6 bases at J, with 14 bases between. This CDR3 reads CASSSTGYAEAFF. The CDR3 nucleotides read TGCGCCAGCAGTTCTACAGGGTACGCTGAAGCTTTCTTT.

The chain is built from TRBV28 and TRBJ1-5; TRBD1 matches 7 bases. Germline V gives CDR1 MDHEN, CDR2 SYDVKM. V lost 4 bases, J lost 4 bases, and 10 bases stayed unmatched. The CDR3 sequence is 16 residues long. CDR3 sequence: CASSSLFTGANQPQHF. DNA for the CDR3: TGTGCCAGCAGTTCACTTTTTACAGGGGCTAATCAGCCCCAGCATTTT. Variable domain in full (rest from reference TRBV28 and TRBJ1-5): DVKVTQSSRYLVKRTGEKVFLECVQDMDHENMFWYRQDPGLGLRLIYFSYDVKMKEKGDIPEGYSVSREKKERFSLILESASTNQTSMYLCASSSLFTGANQPQHFGDGTRLSIL.

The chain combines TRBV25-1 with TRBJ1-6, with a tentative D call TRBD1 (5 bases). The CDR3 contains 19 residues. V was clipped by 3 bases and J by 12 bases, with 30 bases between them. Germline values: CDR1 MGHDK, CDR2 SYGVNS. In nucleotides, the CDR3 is TGTGCCAGCAGTGATTACGCCATCCGGGGGTCGCCTAGGGGAGGACCCCTCCACTTT. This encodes CASSDYAIRGSPRGGPLHF.

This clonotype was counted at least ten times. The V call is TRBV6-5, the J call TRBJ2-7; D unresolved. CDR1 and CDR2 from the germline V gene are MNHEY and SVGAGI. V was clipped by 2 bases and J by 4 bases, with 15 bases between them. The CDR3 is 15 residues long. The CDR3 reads CASSYGQPGPYEQYV. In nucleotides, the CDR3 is TGTGCCAGCAGTTACGGCCAACCTGGACCTTACGAGCAGTACGTC.

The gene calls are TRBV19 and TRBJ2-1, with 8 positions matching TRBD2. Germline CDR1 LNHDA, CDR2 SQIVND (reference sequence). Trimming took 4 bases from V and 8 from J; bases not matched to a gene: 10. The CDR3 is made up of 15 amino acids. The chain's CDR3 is CASSSRDGGAYEQFF. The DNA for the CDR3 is TGTGCCAGTAGTAGCCGGGACGGGGGGGCTTATGAGCAGTTCTTC. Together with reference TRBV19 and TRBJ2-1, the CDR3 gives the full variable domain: DGGITQSPKYLFRKEGQNVTLSCEQNLNHDAMYWYRQDPGQGLRLIYYSQIVNDFQKGDIAEGYSVSREKKESFPLTVTSAQKNPTAFYLCASSSRDGGAYEQFFGPGTRLTVL.

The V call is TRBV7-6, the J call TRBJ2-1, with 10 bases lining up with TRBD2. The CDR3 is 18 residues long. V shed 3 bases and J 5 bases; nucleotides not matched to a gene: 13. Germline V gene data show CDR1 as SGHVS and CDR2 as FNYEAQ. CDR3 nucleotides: TGTGCCAGCAGCTTGGTCAATCCGAGCGGGGGGGCCCACAATGAGCAGTTCTTC. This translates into CASSLVNPSGGAHNEQFF.

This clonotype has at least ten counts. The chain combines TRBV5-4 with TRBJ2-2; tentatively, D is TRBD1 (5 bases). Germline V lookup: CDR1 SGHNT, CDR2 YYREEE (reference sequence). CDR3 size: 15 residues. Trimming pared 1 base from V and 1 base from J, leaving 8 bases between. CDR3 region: CASSLRQGNTGELFF. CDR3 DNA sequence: TGTGCCAGCAGCTTGAGGCAGGGGAACACCGGGGAGCTGTTTTTT.

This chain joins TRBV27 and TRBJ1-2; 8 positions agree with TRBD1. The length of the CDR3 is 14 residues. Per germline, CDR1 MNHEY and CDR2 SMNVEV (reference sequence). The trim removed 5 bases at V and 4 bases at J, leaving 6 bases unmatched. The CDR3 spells CASSGGDRTYGYTF. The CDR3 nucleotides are TGTGCCAGCAGTGGTGGGGACAGGACCTATGGCTACACCTTC.

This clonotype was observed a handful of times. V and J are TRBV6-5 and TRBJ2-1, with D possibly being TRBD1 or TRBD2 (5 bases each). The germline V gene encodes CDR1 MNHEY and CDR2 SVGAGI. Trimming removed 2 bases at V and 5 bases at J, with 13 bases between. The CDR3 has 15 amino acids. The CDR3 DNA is TGTGCCAGCAGTTACGCGTGGGGGTCGCACAATGAGCAGTTCTTC. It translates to CASSYAWGSHNEQFF.

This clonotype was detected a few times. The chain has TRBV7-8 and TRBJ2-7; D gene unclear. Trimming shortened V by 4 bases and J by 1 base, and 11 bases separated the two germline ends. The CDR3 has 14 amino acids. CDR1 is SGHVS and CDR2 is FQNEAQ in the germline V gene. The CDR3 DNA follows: TGTGCCAGCAGCTGGGGTGGGGATTCCTACGAGCAGTACGTC. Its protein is CASSWGGDSYEQYV.

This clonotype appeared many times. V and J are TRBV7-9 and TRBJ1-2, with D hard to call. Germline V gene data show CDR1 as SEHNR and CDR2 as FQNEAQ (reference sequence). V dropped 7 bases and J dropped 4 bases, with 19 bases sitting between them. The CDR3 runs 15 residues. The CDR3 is CASNLIRPVFYGYTF. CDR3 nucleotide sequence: TGTGCCAGCAATCTTATCCGGCCAGTCTTCTATGGCTACACCTTC.

The chain's CDR3 is CASSPPLRGEWEQFF. Here the CDR3 DNA reads TGTGCCAGCAGCCCGCCTCTCAGAGGGGAATGGGAGCAGTTCTTC. This rearrangement joins TRBV14 to TRBJ2-1; D may be TRBD1 or TRBD2 (5 bases each). Trimming took 4 bases from V and 10 from J, leaving 20 bases between them. CDR3 length equals 15 residues. The V gene's germline CDR1 is SGHDN and CDR2 FVKESK.

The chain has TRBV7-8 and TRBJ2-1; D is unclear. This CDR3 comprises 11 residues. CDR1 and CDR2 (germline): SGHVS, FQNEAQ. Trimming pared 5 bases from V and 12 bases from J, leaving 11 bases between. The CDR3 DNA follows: TGTGCCAGCAGCCCTAGGACGGTGCAGTTCTTC. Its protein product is CASSPRTVQFF.

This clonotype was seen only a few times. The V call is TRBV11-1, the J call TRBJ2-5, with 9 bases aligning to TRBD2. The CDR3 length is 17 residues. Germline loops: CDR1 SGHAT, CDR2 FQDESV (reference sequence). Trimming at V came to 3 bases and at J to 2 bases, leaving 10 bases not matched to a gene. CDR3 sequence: CASSLFPASGVQETQYF. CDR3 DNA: TGTGCCAGCAGCTTGTTCCCAGCTAGCGGGGTTCAAGAGACCCAGTACTTC.

The CDR3: CAPGGAGANTGELFF. The CDR3 region has the DNA TGTGCCCCTGGGGGAGCGGGGGCGAACACCGGGGAGCTGTTTTTT. The J gene is TRBJ2-2, the V gene TRBV2, with TRBD2 matching 8 bases. This CDR3 contains 15 residues. Germline V gives CDR1 SNHLY, CDR2 FYNNEI. The ends lost 11 bases at V and 0 bases at J; junction bases unmatched: 8.

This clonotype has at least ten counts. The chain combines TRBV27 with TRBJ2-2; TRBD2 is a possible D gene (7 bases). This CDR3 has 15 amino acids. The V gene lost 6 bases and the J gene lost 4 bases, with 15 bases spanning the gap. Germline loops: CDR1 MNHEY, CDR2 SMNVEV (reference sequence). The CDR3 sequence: CASSSDGGRTGELFF. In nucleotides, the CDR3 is TGTGCCAGCAGCAGCGACGGGGGGCGCACCGGGGAGCTGTTTTTT.

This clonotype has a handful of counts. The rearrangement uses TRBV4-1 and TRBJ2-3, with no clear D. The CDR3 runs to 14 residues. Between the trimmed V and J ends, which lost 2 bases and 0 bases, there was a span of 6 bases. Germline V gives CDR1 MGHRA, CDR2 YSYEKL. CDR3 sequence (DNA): TGCGCCAGCAGCCAACTGGGAAGCACAGATACGCAGTATTTT. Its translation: CASSQLGSTDTQYF.

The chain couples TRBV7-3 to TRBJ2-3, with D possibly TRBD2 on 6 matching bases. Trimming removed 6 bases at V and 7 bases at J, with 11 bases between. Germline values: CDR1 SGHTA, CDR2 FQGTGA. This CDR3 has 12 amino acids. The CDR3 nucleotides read TGTGCCAGCAGTTGGGACTCGCATACGCAGTATTTT. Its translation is CASSWDSHTQYF.

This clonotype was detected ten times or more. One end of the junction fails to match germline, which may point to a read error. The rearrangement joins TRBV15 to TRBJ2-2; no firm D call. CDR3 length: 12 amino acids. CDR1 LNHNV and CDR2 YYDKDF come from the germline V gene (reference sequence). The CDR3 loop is CATIRNTGELFF. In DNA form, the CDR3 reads TGTGCCACCATCAGAAACACCGGGGAGCTGTTTTTT. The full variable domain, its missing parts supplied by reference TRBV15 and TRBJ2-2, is DAMVIQNPRYQVTQFGKPVTLSCSQTLNHNVMYWYQQKSSQAPKLLFHYYDKDFNNEADTPDNFQSRRPNTSFCFLDIRSPGLGDTAMYLCATIRNTGELFFGEGSRLTVL.

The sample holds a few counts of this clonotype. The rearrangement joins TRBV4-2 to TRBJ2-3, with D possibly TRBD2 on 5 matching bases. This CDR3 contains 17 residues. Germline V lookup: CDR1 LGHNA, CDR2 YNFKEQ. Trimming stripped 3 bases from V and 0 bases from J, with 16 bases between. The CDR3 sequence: CASSHRLSPPSTDTQYF. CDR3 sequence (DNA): TGTGCCAGCAGCCATAGACTATCCCCACCTAGCACAGATACGCAGTATTTT.

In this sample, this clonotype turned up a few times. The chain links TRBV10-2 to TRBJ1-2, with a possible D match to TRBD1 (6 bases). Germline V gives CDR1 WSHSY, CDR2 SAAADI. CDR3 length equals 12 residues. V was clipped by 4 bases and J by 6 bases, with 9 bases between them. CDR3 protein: CASSVDRNGYTF. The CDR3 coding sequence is TGCGCCAGCAGTGTGGACAGAAATGGCTACACCTTC.

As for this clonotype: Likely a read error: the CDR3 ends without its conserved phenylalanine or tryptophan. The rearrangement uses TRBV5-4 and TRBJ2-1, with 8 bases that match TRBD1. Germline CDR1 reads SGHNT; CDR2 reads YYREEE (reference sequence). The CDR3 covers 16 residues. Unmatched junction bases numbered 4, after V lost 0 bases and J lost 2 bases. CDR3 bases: TGTGCCAGCAGCTTGGAGCAGGGGGCTACCTACAATGAGCAGTTCTAC. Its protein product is CASSLEQGATYNEQFY.

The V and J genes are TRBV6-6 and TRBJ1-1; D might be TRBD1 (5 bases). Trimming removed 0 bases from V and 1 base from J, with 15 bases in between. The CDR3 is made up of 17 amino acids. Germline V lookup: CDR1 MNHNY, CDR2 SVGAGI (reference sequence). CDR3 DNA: TGTGCCAGCAGTTACTCTCGGCAGGGCCGGCCGAACACTGAAGCTTTCTTT. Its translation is CASSYSRQGRPNTEAFF.

The CDR3: CASSYVLTEPLHF. In DNA form, the CDR3 reads TGTGCCAGCAGTTACGTACTAACGGAACCCCTCCACTTT. The V call is TRBV6-2 or TRBV6-3, the J call TRBJ1-6, with unresolved D. This CDR3 is built from 13 residues. CDR1 is MNHEY, CDR2 SVGEGT, per germline. V lost 2 bases and J lost 12, with 11 bases in between.

DNA for the CDR3: TGTGCCAGCAGCTGGGGAGGGGCCCTGCATTCACCCCTCCACTTT. This codes for CASSWGGALHSPLHF. The chain combines TRBV5-4 with TRBJ1-6, with D maybe TRBD1 (5 bases). The CDR3 covers 15 residues. Trimming pared 3 bases from V and 8 bases from J, leaving 15 bases between. The germline V gene has CDR1 SGHNT and CDR2 YYREEE (reference sequence).

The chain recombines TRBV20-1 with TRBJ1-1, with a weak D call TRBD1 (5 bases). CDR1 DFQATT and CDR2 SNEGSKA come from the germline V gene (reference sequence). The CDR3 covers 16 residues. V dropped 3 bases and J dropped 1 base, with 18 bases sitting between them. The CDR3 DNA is TGCAGTGCTAGGGGCAGGGAAGAGATGCGGAACACTGAAGCTTTCTTT. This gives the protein CSARGREEMRNTEAFF.

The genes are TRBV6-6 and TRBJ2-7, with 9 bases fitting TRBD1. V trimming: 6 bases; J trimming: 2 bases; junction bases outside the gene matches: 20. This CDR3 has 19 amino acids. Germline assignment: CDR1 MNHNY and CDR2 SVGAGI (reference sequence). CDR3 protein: CASSRDPGQGPDLTYEQYV. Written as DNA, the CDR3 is TGTGCCAGCAGCCGCGATCCGGGACAGGGTCCAGATTTGACCTACGAGCAGTACGTC.